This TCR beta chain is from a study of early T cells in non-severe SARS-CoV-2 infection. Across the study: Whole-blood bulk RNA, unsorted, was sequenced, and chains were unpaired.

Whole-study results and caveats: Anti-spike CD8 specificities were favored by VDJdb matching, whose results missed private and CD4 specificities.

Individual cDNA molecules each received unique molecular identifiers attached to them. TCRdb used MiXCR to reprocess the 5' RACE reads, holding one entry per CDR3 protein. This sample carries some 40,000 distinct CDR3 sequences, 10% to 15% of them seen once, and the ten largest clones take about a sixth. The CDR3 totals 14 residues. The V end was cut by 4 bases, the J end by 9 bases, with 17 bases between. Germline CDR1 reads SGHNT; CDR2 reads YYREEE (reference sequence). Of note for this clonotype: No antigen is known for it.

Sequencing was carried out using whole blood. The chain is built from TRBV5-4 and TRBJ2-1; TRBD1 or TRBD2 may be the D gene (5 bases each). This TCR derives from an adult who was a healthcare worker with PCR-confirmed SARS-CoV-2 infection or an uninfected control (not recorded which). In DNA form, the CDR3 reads TGTGCCAGCAGCATTTCGGGGCCGAAGGGTGAGCAGTTCTTC. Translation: CASSISGPKGEQFF.